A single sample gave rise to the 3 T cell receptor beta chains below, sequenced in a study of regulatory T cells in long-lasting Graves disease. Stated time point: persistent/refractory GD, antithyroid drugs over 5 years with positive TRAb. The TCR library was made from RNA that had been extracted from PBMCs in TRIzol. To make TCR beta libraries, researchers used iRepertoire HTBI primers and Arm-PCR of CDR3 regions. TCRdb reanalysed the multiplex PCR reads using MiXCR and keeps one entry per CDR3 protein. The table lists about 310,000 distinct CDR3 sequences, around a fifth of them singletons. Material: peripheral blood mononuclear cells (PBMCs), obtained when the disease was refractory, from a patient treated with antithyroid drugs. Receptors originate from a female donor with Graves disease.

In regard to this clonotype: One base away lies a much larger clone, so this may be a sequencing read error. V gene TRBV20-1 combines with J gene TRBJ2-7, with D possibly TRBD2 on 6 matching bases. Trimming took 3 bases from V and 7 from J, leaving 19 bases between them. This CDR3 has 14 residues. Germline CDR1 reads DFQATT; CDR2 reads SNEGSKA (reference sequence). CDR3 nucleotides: TGCAGTGCTAGTTCTGCGGGGAGGTACAATGAGCAGTACTTC. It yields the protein CSASSAGRYNEQYF.

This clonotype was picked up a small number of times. The CDR3 sequence: CASSLSSHTEAFF. The CDR3 coding sequence is TGTGCCAGCAGCTTATCCAGTCACACTGAAGCTTTCTTT. The chain has TRBV7-6 and TRBJ1-1; D remains unclear. Trimming pared 2 bases from V and 3 bases from J, leaving 7 bases between. The CDR3 length is 13 residues. Germline CDR1 SGHVS, CDR2 FNYEAQ. Using reference TRBV7-6 and TRBJ1-1 for the parts outside the CDR3, the full variable domain is GAGVSQSPRYKVTKRGQDVALRCDPISGHVSLYWYRQALGQGPEFLTYFNYEAQQDKSGLPNDRFSAERPEGSISTLTIQRTEQRDSAMYRCASSLSSHTEAFFGQGTRLTVV.

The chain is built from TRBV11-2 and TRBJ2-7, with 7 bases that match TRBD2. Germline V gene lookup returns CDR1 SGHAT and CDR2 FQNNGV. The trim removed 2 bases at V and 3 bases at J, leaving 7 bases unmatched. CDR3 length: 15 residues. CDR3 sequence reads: CASSLYAGDNYEQYF. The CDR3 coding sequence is TGTGCCAGCAGCTTATACGCGGGGGATAACTACGAGCAGTACTTC.